One and the same sample provided the 23 T cell receptor beta chains below, sequenced in a study of T cell clonotyping in hematopoietic cell transplantation. The method was immunoSEQ multiplex PCR; TCRdb's version includes in-frame clones alone and lacks a portion of them. The sample shows more than 15,000 clones, roughly 90% of them seen only once. Source material: peripheral blood mononuclear cells. These receptors came from a man aged 50-59 years in good health. Some clones in this sample may be carry-over from other donors' samples.

The rearrangement uses TRBV6-5 and TRBJ1-2; D unresolved. This CDR3 region has 11 residues. CDR1 and CDR2 (germline): MNHEY, SVGAGI. Trimming left V 4 bases short and J 4 bases short, with 4 bases between. DNA of the CDR3: TGTGCCAGCAGTTGGGGCTATGGCTACACCTTC. Its translation is CASSWGYGYTF.

The count of this clone is one. The same CDR3 is also encoded by other DNA sequences in this sample. J is TRBJ1-2 and V is TRBV30; D unclear. The CDR3 is 13 amino acids. Germline CDR1 reads GTSNPN; CDR2 reads SVGIG (reference sequence). The V gene lost 3 bases and the J gene lost 1 base, with 9 bases spanning the gap. The CDR3 here is CAWSLGINYGYTF. Written as DNA, the CDR3 is TGTGCCTGGAGCTTGGGCATTAACTATGGCTACACCTTC. The variable domain in full, completed from reference TRBV30 and TRBJ1-2, reads SQTIHQWPATLVQPVGSPLSLECTVEGTSNPNLYWYRQAAGRGLQLLFYSVGIGQISSEVPQNLSASRPQDRQFILSSKKLLLSDSGFYLCAWSLGINYGYTFGSGTRLTVV.

J is TRBJ2-3 and V is TRBV9, with TRBD2 matching over 10 bases. The CDR3 is 16 residues long. Germline V gene sequence: CDR1 SGDLS, CDR2 YYNGEE. J was trimmed by 6 bases and V by 0 bases; bases with no gene match: 7. CDR3 in amino acids: CASSVGERGGPDTQYF. The CDR3 coding sequence is TGTGCCAGCAGCGTAGGGGAGCGGGGGGGCCCGGATACGCAGTATTTT.

This chain connects TRBV7-2 to TRBJ1-6, with TRBD1 matching 8 bases. The CDR3 runs 15 residues. After removal of 4 bases from V and 8 bases from J, the junction contained 7 bases not matched to a gene. The V gene's germline CDR1 is SGHTA and CDR2 FQGNSA. The CDR3 sequence: CASSSGGAVYSPLHF. The CDR3 nucleotides read TGTGCCAGCAGCTCAGGGGGCGCGGTATATTCACCCCTCCACTTT. Supplemented by reference TRBV7-2 and TRBJ1-6, the full variable domain reads GAGVSQSPSNKVTEKGKDVELRCDPISGHTALYWYRQSLGQGLEFLIYFQGNSAPDKSGLPSDRFSAERTGGSVSTLTIQRTQQEDSAVYLCASSSGGAVYSPLHFGNGTRLTVT.

This sequence joins TRBV5-6 and TRBJ2-5, with 8 nucleotides matching TRBD1. Germline lookup yields CDR1 SGHDT and CDR2 YYEEEE. Trimming cost V 4 bases and J 5 bases; bases outside gene matches: 13. CDR3 size: 16 residues. The DNA of the CDR3 is TGTGCCAGCAGCCTAGCCCCGGCAGGGGGCCGGGAGACCCAGTACTTC. Protein: CASSLAPAGGRETQYF.

This chain joins TRBV25-1 and TRBJ1-2, with D unresolved. V lost 2 bases and J 0 bases, leaving 10 bases between the germline ends. CDR3 size: 15 residues. Germline loops: CDR1 MGHDK, CDR2 SYGVNS. The CDR3 DNA reads TGTGCCAGCAGTGAACTCGGCGGAGCTAACTATGGCTACACCTTC. Amino acid sequence: CASSELGGANYGYTF.

This clone was counted once. The J gene is TRBJ2-5, the V gene TRBV7-8; tentatively, D is TRBD2 (6 bases). Germline lookup yields CDR1 SGHVS and CDR2 FQNEAQ. With 8 bases removed from V and 4 bases from J, the gap between germline ends came to 11 bases. This CDR3 region has 12 residues. The CDR3 protein is CASQPSVETQYF. DNA for the CDR3: TGTGCCAGCCAGCCTAGCGTAGAGACCCAGTACTTC.

This sequence joins TRBV11-2 and TRBJ2-3, with D tentatively TRBD2 (7 bases). Germline V gene lookup returns CDR1 SGHAT and CDR2 FQNNGV. CDR3 length: 15 residues. Trimming pared 4 bases from V and 4 bases from J, leaving 15 bases between. CDR3 loop: CASSSVRGRADTQYF. The CDR3 nucleotides are TGTGCCAGCAGCTCCGTGCGGGGGCGCGCAGATACGCAGTATTTT.

The rearrangement links TRBV28 to TRBJ2-7; TRBD2 matches at 7 bases. With 7 bases clipped from V and 4 bases from J, the junction kept 10 bases outside the gene matches. From germline, CDR1 is MDHEN and CDR2 SYDVKM. The CDR3 has 14 amino acids. The CDR3 region has the DNA TGTGCCAGCACTCCCCGACTAGCTGGGTACGAGCAGTACTTC. It encodes CASTPRLAGYEQYF.

This clone was observed a handful of times. The chain has TRBV29-1 and TRBJ1-2, with 11 positions matching TRBD1. The V gene's germline CDR1 is SQVTM and CDR2 ANQGSEA. This CDR3 has 12 residues. The J segment lost 2 bases and the V segment lost 7 bases, leaving 0 bases of the junction unmatched. CDR3 DNA: TGCAGCGGGACAGGGGGCAACTATGGCTACACCTTC. Encoded protein: CSGTGGNYGYTF.

This clone was observed a few times. The V call is TRBV4-1, the J call TRBJ1-5, with 7 positions matching TRBD1. Trimming took 1 base from V and 2 from J; bases not matched to a gene: 5. Germline CDR1 MGHRA, CDR2 YSYEKL. The length of the CDR3 is 16 residues. Here the CDR3 reads CASSQGTTGGNQPQHF. DNA of the CDR3: TGCGCCAGCAGCCAAGGTACCACAGGGGGCAATCAGCCCCAGCATTTT.

The chain uses TRBV9 and TRBJ2-3; 10 bases agree with TRBD2. V lost 0 bases and J lost 4; bases outside the gene matches: 2. This CDR3 is built from 15 residues. Germline V gene lookup returns CDR1 SGDLS and CDR2 YYNGEE. The CDR3 reads CASSVERGGPDTQYF. The DNA for the CDR3 is TGTGCCAGCAGCGTAGAGCGGGGGGGGCCAGATACGCAGTATTTT.

The chain couples TRBV5-1 to TRBJ1-4; 7 bases fit TRBD1. CDR1 is SGHRS, CDR2 YFSETQ, per germline. The V gene end was trimmed by 4 bases and the J gene end by 4 bases; junction bases not matched to a gene: 7. There are 15 residues in the CDR3. The CDR3 is CASSPRSGGNEKLFF. The CDR3 DNA reads TGCGCCAGCAGCCCCAGGTCAGGGGGTAATGAAAAACTGTTTTTT.

This chain connects TRBV6-5 to TRBJ2-3, with 14 bases matching TRBD2. The CDR3 length is 16 residues. The germline CDR1 and CDR2 sequences are MNHEY and SVGAGI. V was pared by 2 bases and J by 4 bases, with 2 bases of the junction left unmatched. The DNA for the CDR3 is TGTGCCAGCAGTTACACGGGACTAGCGGGGGCAGATACGCAGTATTTT. As protein: CASSYTGLAGADTQYF.

The chain joins TRBV5-1 to TRBJ1-5, with TRBD1 matching 7 bases. The CDR3 has 14 residues. The J segment lost 5 bases and the V segment lost 1 base, leaving 3 bases of the junction unmatched. The germline V gene encodes CDR1 SGHRS and CDR2 YFSETQ. The CDR3 nucleotides are TGCGCCAGCAGCTTGACAGGGGTCGATCAGCCCCAGCATTTT. Its protein is CASSLTGVDQPQHF.

The chain couples TRBV6-6 to TRBJ2-3; D might be TRBD1 or TRBD2, each matching 6 bases. The length of the CDR3 is 16 residues. Deletions cut 3 bases from V and 0 bases from J, with 13 bases between. The germline CDR1 and CDR2 sequences are MNHNY and SVGAGI (reference sequence). CDR3 amino acids: CASSYPGAGSTDTQYF. In nucleotides, the CDR3 is TGTGCCAGCAGTTATCCGGGGGCAGGAAGCACAGATACGCAGTATTTT.

CDR3 protein: CASGLEGGITEAFF. DNA for the CDR3: TGTGCTAGTGGTTTGGAAGGAGGGATCACTGAAGCTTTCTTT. V usage is TRBV12-5 and J usage is TRBJ1-1; D is unresolved. Germline V gene lookup returns CDR1 LGHNT and CDR2 FRNRAP. V was shortened by 1 base and J by 4 bases, with 10 bases between the two germline ends. CDR3 length: 14 amino acids.

J is TRBJ2-7 and V is TRBV28, with 10 bases that match TRBD1. CDR3 length equals 15 residues. Germline V gene sequence: CDR1 MDHEN, CDR2 SYDVKM. V was clipped by 3 bases and J by 3 bases; unmatched bases: 5. Written as DNA, the CDR3 is TGTGCCAGCAGTTTCGGTGGGACAGGGGTCTACGAGCAGTACTTC. It yields the protein CASSFGGTGVYEQYF. The variable domain in full, with the rest retrieved from reference TRBV28 and TRBJ2-7, is DVKVTQSSRYLVKRTGEKVFLECVQDMDHENMFWYRQDPGLGLRLIYFSYDVKMKEKGDIPEGYSVSREKKERFSLILESASTNQTSMYLCASSFGGTGVYEQYFGPGTRLTVT.

V and J are TRBV5-1 and TRBJ2-2; weak D call: TRBD1 (6 bases). V dropped 2 bases and J dropped 2 bases, with 10 bases sitting between them. The CDR3 has 15 amino acids. Per the germline V gene, CDR1 is SGHRS and CDR2 is YFSETQ. The CDR3 protein is CASSFGTINTGELFF. The DNA for the CDR3 is TGCGCCAGCAGCTTTGGGACAATAAACACCGGGGAGCTGTTTTTT.

This sequence joins TRBV7-2 and TRBJ2-5; D might be TRBD2 (6 bases). CDR1 is SGHTA, CDR2 FQGNSA, per germline. The CDR3 loop spans 15 amino acids. V lost 4 bases and J lost 0, with 12 bases in between. The CDR3 DNA follows: TGTGCCAGCAGCTACGAGGCGGGGTACCAAGAGACCCAGTACTTC. Amino acids: CASSYEAGYQETQYF.

This chain connects TRBV2 to TRBJ1-2, with D hard to call. The CDR3 extends over 13 amino acids. Germline V lookup: CDR1 SNHLY, CDR2 FYNNEI. The CDR3, as DNA: TGTGCAGGAGAGGGCGGACGGGCGGATGGCTACACCTTC. This codes for CAGEGGRADGYTF.

The genes are TRBV7-2 and TRBJ2-2, with D unclear. CDR3 length: 15 residues. V lost 5 bases and J 2 bases, leaving 12 bases between the germline ends. Germline loops: CDR1 SGHTA, CDR2 FQGNSA. The CDR3 is CASSQRVSNTGELFF. CDR3 in DNA: TGTGCCAGCAGCCAAAGAGTGAGCAACACCGGGGAGCTGTTTTTT.

This clone was counted a single time. V is TRBV28 and J is TRBJ1-2; D unresolved. This CDR3 region has 15 residues. CDR1 and CDR2 from the germline V gene are MDHEN and SYDVKM. V lost 6 bases and J 5 bases, leaving 19 bases between the germline ends. CDR3 bases: TGTGCCAGCAGACCAGGTGGGCCAAGCTCGTATGGCTACACCTTC. This translates into CASRPGGPSSYGYTF.